These 18 T cell receptor beta chains were all obtained from the same sample, sequenced in a study of post-analysis software for immune sequencing data. Findings and caveats of the study: TRBV5-6, TRBV5-1 and TRBV20-1 were among roughly 5 TRBV segments more frequent in patients than controls.

Incorporated into the TCR beta cDNA libraries were unique molecular identifiers, which served to reduce PCR and sequencing biases. TCRdb re-analysed the PCR reads in MiXCR, keeping a single row per CDR3 protein. Counted here are approximately 570,000 distinct CDR3 sequences, around 47% occurring once; the ten biggest clones make up over 1.5%. These receptors are not linked to any known antigen. Sample: blood. Receptor source: a girl aged 5 to 17 with multiple sclerosis.

This clonotype was observed a handful of times. The rearrangement joins TRBV7-6 to TRBJ2-3; possibly TRBD1 or TRBD2 for D (5 bases each). This CDR3 contains 16 residues. In germline, CDR1 is SGHVS, CDR2 FNYEAQ. Trimming cost V 4 bases and J 2 bases, with 16 bases left between them. CDR3 coding DNA: TGTGCCAGCAGCTCCTTGGGGGTTCCCCCCACAGATACGCAGTATTTT. This encodes CASSSLGVPPTDTQYF.

CDR3 sequence reads: CASSPGLAGAEQFF. DNA of the CDR3: TGTGCCAGCAGCCCGGGACTAGCGGGGGCCGAGCAGTTCTTC. This chain links TRBV2 with TRBJ2-1; 14 nucleotides line up with TRBD2. The CDR3 loop spans 14 amino acids. V lost 6 bases, J lost 10 bases, and 5 bases stayed unmatched. Germline assignment: CDR1 SNHLY and CDR2 FYNNEI.

V gene TRBV27 combines with J gene TRBJ1-2; D is uncertain. Trimming removed 6 bases at V and 3 bases at J, with 14 bases between. Germline V CDR1 and CDR2: MNHEY, SMNVEV (reference sequence). CDR3 length equals 14 residues. The CDR3 reads CASRLSGIDYGYTF. The CDR3 nucleotides read TGTGCCAGCAGGCTCTCCGGGATCGACTATGGCTACACCTTC.

A word on this clonotype: One junction end disagrees with the germline gene, perhaps due to a read error. The CDR3 here is CANSYYRGSYEQYF. The CDR3 DNA reads as TGTGCCAACAGTTATTACAGGGGGTCCTACGAGCAGTACTTC. The genes are TRBV6-5 and TRBJ2-7, with 8 bases matching TRBD1. This CDR3 is 14 amino acids long. Per the germline V gene, CDR1 is MNHEY and CDR2 is SVGAGI.

V gene TRBV12-3 or TRBV12-4 combines with J gene TRBJ1-5; D unresolved. The CDR3 totals 18 residues. Trimming shortened V by 6 bases and J by 0 bases, and 21 bases separated the two germline ends. For the CDR3, the DNA is TGTGCCAGCAGGCATTCGAGTTCGACACTCTATAGCAATCAGCCCCAGCATTTT. This codes for CASRHSSSTLYSNQPQHF.

The chain recombines TRBV7-9 with TRBJ2-7; 8 bases align to TRBD1. Looked up from germline, CDR1 is SEHNR and CDR2 is FQNEAQ (reference sequence). Trimming removed 5 bases from V and 12 bases from J; junction bases left unmatched: 6. The CDR3 consists of 11 residues. The chain's CDR3 is CASSGDRGLYF. CDR3 coding DNA: TGTGCCAGCAGCGGAGACAGGGGCCTGTACTTC. Filled out from reference TRBV7-9 and TRBJ2-7, the complete variable domain reads DTGVSQNPRHKITKRGQNVTFRCDPISEHNRLYWYRQTLGQGPEFLTYFQNEAQLEKSRLLSDRFSAERPKGSFSTLEIQRTEQGDSAMYLCASSGDRGLYFGPGTRLTVT.

This rearrangement joins TRBV4-1 to TRBJ1-2; unclear D gene. The CDR3 sequence is 16 residues long. The germline V gene encodes CDR1 MGHRA and CDR2 YSYEKL. The V gene lost 1 base and the J gene lost 4 bases, with 16 bases spanning the gap. In DNA form, the CDR3 reads TGCGCCAGCAGCCAAGGCAGGCCACTGCCTCTCTATGGCTACACCTTC. This codes for CASSQGRPLPLYGYTF.

CDR3 region: CASGTVVAEAFF. The CDR3 region has the DNA TGTGCCAGCGGGACCGTCGTGGCTGAAGCTTTCTTT. The chain is built from TRBV7-9 and TRBJ1-1; TRBD1 is a possible D gene (5 bases). The CDR3 consists of 12 residues. Germline V gene data show CDR1 as SEHNR and CDR2 as FQNEAQ (reference sequence). V was clipped by 8 bases and J by 6 bases, with 13 bases between them.

CDR3 bases: TGTGCCAGCAGCCAAGATCCCGGGCCGAGCTCCTACAATGAGCAGTTCTTC. As protein: CASSQDPGPSSYNEQFF. V and J are TRBV4-2 and TRBJ2-1; unclear D gene. V gave up 0 bases and J gave up 0 bases, with 12 bases separating them. The CDR3 sequence is 17 residues long. Germline values: CDR1 LGHNA, CDR2 YNFKEQ.

The chain couples TRBV4-1 to TRBJ2-1; no reliable D call. V was cut by 8 bases and J by 8 bases, with 13 bases left in between. Germline values: CDR1 MGHRA, CDR2 YSYEKL. This CDR3 has 12 amino acids. CDR3 amino acids: CASGPTVDEQFF. The CDR3 DNA reads as TGCGCCAGCGGACCAACGGTCGATGAGCAGTTCTTC.

This clonotype came up a few times. The chain is built from TRBV12-3 or TRBV12-4 and TRBJ1-2; D is uncertain. CDR3 length: 14 residues. Between the trimmed V and J ends, which lost 6 bases and 6 bases, there was a span of 17 bases. In DNA, the CDR3 is TGTGCCAGCAGCGAGACCCTTAACGGGCATGGCTACACCTTC. Protein sequence: CASSETLNGHGYTF.

This rearrangement joins TRBV10-2 to TRBJ2-4, with D possibly TRBD2 on 5 matching bases. The J call could be wrong; TRBJ2-5 is a better fit for the DNA end. CDR1 and CDR2 from the germline V gene are WSHSY and SAAADI. The CDR3 length is 10 residues. The CDR3 DNA sequence: TGCGCCAGCGGGGAGCAGACCCAGTACTTC. Translated: CASGEQTQYF.

V usage is TRBV5-1 and J usage is TRBJ2-4, with 10 bases that match TRBD1. The end of the DNA fits TRBJ2-7 better, so the J call may be wrong. Germline V lookup: CDR1 SGHRS, CDR2 YFSETQ. CDR3 length equals 17 residues. The CDR3 DNA follows: TGCGCCAGCAGCTTGGATCCCACCGGGACAGGGGTCAACGAGCAGTACTTC. Its protein product is CASSLDPTGTGVNEQYF.

The V and J genes are TRBV12-3 or TRBV12-4 and TRBJ1-4; the match to TRBD1 covers 7 bases. CDR3 size: 15 residues. V lost 5 bases, J lost 8 bases, and 11 bases stayed unmatched. The CDR3 DNA sequence: TGTGCCAGCAGTCCACCGACAGGGTCAAAGGAAAAACTGTTTTTT. The encoded protein is CASSPPTGSKEKLFF.

This clonotype was detected a few times. The chain is built from TRBV7-2 and TRBJ2-7; 8 positions agree with TRBD2. Germline values: CDR1 SGHTA, CDR2 FQGNSA. The ends lost 6 bases at V and 2 bases at J; junction bases unmatched: 3. This CDR3 spans 13 amino acids. This chain's CDR3 is CASRNSGTYEQYF. DNA of the CDR3: TGTGCCAGCAGAAATAGCGGGACCTACGAGCAGTACTTC.

This chain links TRBV3-1 with TRBJ2-1; D is perhaps TRBD1 (6 bases). The CDR3 has 15 residues. V lost 0 bases, J lost 8 bases, and 14 bases lay in between. Germline values: CDR1 LGHDT, CDR2 YNNKEL (reference sequence). CDR3 coding DNA: TGTGCCAGCAGCCAAGATTGGGGCAGGGGTTATGAGCAGTTCTTC. This gives the protein CASSQDWGRGYEQFF.

There are a few counts of this clonotype. The chain recombines TRBV6-5 with TRBJ2-7; perhaps D is TRBD1 or TRBD2 (5 bases each). CDR3 length equals 14 residues. CDR1 is MNHEY, CDR2 SVGAGI, per germline. V was trimmed by 5 bases and J by 7 bases, leaving 18 bases between them. This CDR3 reads CASSPGTRAGEQYF. As DNA, the CDR3 is TGTGCCAGCAGTCCCGGGACCAGGGCTGGGGAGCAGTACTTC.

This clonotype has a count of ten or more. The gene calls are TRBV28 and TRBJ2-1, with D perhaps being TRBD1 or TRBD2 (5 bases each). The CDR3 is made up of 10 amino acids. The germline V gene has CDR1 MDHEN and CDR2 SYDVKM. V shed 8 bases and J shed 6 bases, with 5 bases lying between them. The CDR3 loop is CASGTNEQFF. The CDR3 DNA is TGTGCCAGCGGGACCAATGAGCAGTTCTTC.